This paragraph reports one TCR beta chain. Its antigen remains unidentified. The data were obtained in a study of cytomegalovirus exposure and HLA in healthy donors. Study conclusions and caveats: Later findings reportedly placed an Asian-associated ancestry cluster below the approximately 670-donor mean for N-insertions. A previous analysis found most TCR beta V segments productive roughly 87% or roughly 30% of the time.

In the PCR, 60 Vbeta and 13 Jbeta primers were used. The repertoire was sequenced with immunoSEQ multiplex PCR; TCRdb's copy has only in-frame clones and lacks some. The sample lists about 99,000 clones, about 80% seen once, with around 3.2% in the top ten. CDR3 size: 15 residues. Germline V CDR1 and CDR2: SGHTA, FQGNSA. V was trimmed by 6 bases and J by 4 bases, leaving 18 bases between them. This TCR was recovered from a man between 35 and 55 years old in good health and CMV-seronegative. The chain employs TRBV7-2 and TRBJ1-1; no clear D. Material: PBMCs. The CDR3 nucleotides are TGTGCCAGCAGAACCACAGCTTCGGTAAGCACTGAAGCTTTCTTT. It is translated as CASRTTASVSTEAFF.